There are a few counts of the clone carrying this TCR beta chain. The antigen remains unidentified. Unique molecular identifiers were incorporated during preparation of the TCRbeta library. From the PCR reads, TCRdb called clonotypes with MiXCR, one entry per CDR3 protein. The sample has 700,000 to 850,000 distinct CDR3 sequences, roughly 15% seen once; the top ten hold about 5%. This CDR3 region has 15 residues. V was clipped by 0 bases and J by 2 bases, with 9 bases between them. The germline gives CDR1 MNHEY, CDR2 SVGAGI. This record comes from a study of T-cell reconstitution after alpha-beta-depleted transplantation in children. Study observations and caveats: For some patients, TCRbeta diversity was high at day 60 because of recipient T cells and thymic progenitors that survived. Once a year had passed after transplant, T-cell counts and diversity came mostly from newly produced T cells. Several hundred graft clones that had expanded were reportedly the source of alpha-beta T cells about two months after transplant.

The chain recombines TRBV6-5 with TRBJ2-3; D gene unclear. The specimen was PBMCs, mostly from graft donor cells, collected 360 days after TCRalphabeta/CD19-depleted stem cell transplant. The sequence was obtained from a male patient aged 10-17 years who had a stem cell transplant for acute lymphoblastic leukemia, so the T cells may come from the graft donor. The CDR3 DNA reads TGTGCCAGCAGTTACTCGTCTCTGCTCACAGATACGCAGTATTTT. The encoded protein is CASSYSSLLTDTQYF.